This paragraph reports one T cell receptor beta chain. Its target is not known. This sample was included in a study of cytomegalovirus exposure and HLA in healthy donors. Study-wide points: Prior analysis indicated that the majority of TCR beta V segments exhibited productivity approximately 90% or approximately 30% of the time. In a later analysis, common viral pathogens appeared linked to several of the most significant clusters. It was in a later analysis that TCR association rates were seen to vary by HLA locus, highest for DRB1 and lowest for HLA-C.

Primers included in the PCR were 60 Vbeta and 13 Jbeta primers. In the source study's methods: A later analysis tallied about 80 million unique TCR beta chains, some 10 million of them shared. Profiled with immunoSEQ multiplex PCR; TCRdb holds only in-frame clones, not every one. Clone size and the V and J calls come from that table; the DNA yielded D and trimming. The data show 90,000 to 100,000 clones, 70% to 80% seen once. The germline V gene encodes CDR1 SQVTM and CDR2 ANQGSEA. The V segment lost 3 bases and the J segment 1 base; nucleotides outside the gene matches: 4. The CDR3 covers 14 residues.

This TCR derives from a female donor in good health and CMV-seronegative. The specimen was PBMCs. The chain couples TRBV29-1 to TRBJ2-3, with 7 bases aligning to TRBD2. The chain's CDR3 is CSVERGRGTDTQYF. The DNA for the CDR3 is TGCAGCGTTGAGCGGGGGAGGGGCACAGATACGCAGTATTTT.